This TCR beta chain originates from a study of blood T cell repertoires in COVID-19. Across the whole study: Researchers got acute and convalescent COVID-19 samples from the United States, Italy and Spain. PBMCs, B-cell-depleted T cells, or T cells were the source of the cDNA or gDNA that made up the material.

Participant ages covered about 18 to 89 years across some 25 US areas. The germline V gene has CDR1 LGHDT and CDR2 YNNKEL (reference sequence). V was pared by 4 bases and J by 12 bases, with 16 bases between. The CDR3 has 12 amino acids. Data came from immunoSEQ multiplex PCR; TCRdb stores just in-frame clones and leaves some out. The sample shows 260,000 or so clones, 86% of them seen only once. The sequenced material came from PBMCs or T cells enriched from blood (not recorded which). This receptor was identified in a man between 18 and 35 years old who had recovered from COVID-19. This chain uses TRBV3-1 (or the pseudogene TRBV3-2) with TRBJ2-7, with TRBD2 as a possible D gene (6 bases). CDR3: CASSLGTGDRYF. CDR3 DNA: TGTGCCAGCAGCCTCGGGACGGGGGACCGGTACTTC.